Detailed here is one T cell receptor (beta chain). Its antigen is currently unknown. The sample comes from a study of blood T cells in healthy people across ages. Primers used in a second PCR of roughly 7 to 12 cycles were a sample-barcoded 5' primer and a J-beta primer mix. From the 5' RACE reads, TCRdb called clonotypes with MiXCR, one entry per CDR3 protein. The data show roughly 1.5 million distinct CDR3 sequences, 40% to 45% seen once. Study-wide findings and caveats: Naive T cell percentage by flow cytometry tracked strongly with beta diversity.

CDR1 is DFQATT, CDR2 SNEGSKA, per germline (reference sequence). This CDR3 comprises 13 residues. V lost 5 bases, J lost 8 bases, and 8 bases stayed unmatched. This chain connects TRBV20-1 to TRBJ1-1; TRBD1 matches 10 bases. The sequence derives from a woman aged 18-35 years in good health. The sample consisted of blood. CDR3 in amino acids: CSAFDRGQVEAFF. The CDR3 DNA is TGCAGTGCTTTCGACAGGGGGCAAGTAGAAGCTTTCTTT.